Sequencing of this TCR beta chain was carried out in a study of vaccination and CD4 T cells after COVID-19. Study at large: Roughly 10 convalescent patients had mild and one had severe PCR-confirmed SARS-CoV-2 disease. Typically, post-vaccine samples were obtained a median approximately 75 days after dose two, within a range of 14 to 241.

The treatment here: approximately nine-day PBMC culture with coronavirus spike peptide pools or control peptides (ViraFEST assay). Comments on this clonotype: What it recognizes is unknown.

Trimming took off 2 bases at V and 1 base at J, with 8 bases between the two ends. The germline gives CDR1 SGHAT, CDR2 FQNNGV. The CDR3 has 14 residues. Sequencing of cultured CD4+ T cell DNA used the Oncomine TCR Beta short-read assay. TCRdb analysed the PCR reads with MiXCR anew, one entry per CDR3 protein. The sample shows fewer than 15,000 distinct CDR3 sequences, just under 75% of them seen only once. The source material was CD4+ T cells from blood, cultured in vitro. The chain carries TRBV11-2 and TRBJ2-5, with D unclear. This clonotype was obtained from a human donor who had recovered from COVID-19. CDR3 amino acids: CASSLSSVQETQYF. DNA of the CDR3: TGTGCCAGCAGCTTAAGTAGTGTCCAAGAGACCCAGTACTTC.